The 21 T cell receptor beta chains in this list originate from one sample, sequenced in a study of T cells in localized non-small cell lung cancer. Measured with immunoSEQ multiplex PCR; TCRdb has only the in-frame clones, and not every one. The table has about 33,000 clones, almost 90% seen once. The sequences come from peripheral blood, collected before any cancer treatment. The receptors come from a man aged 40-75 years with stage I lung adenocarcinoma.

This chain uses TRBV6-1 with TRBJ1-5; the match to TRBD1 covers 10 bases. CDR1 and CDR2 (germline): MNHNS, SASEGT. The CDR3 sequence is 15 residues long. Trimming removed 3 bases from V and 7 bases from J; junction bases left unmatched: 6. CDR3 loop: CASSEMRTGGQPQHF. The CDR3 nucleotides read TGTGCCAGCAGTGAGATGAGGACAGGGGGGCAGCCCCAGCATTTT.

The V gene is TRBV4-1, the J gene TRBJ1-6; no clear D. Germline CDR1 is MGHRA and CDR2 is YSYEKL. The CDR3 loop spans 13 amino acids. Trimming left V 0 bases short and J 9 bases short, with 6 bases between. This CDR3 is CASSQDPGSPLHF. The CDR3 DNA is TGCGCCAGCAGCCAAGATCCGGGTTCACCCCTCCACTTT.

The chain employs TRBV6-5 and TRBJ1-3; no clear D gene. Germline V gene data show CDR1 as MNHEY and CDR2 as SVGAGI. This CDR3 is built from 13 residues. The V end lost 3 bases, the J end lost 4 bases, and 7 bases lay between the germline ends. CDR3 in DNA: TGTGCCAGCAGTTATAAATTGGGAAACACCATATATTTT. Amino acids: CASSYKLGNTIYF.

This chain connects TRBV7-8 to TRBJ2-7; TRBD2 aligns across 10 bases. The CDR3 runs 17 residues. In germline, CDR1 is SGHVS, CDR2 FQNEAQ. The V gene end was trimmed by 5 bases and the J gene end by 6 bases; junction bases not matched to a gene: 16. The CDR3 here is CASSLYTPGLAVPEQYF. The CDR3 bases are TGTGCCAGCAGCCTGTATACTCCCGGACTAGCGGTTCCCGAGCAGTACTTC.

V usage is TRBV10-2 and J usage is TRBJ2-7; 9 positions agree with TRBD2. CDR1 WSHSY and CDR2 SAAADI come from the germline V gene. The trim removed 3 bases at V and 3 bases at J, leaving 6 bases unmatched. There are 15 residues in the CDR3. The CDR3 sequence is CASSEVSGGHYEQYF. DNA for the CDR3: TGCGCCAGCAGTGAAGTTAGCGGGGGCCACTACGAGCAGTACTTC.

CDR3 protein: CASSPPGQGVSGANVLTF. For the CDR3, the DNA is TGTGCCAGCTCACCACCGGGACAGGGGGTATCTGGGGCCAACGTCCTGACTTTC. This chain joins TRBV18 and TRBJ2-6, with 11 positions matching TRBD1. CDR1 is KGHSH, CDR2 LQKENI, per germline. V lost 0 bases to trimming and J lost 1 base; unmatched junction nucleotides: 2. The CDR3 covers 18 residues.

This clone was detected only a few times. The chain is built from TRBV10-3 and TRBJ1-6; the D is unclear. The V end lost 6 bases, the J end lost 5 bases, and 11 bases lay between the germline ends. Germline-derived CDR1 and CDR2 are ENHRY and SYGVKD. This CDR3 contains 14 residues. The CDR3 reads CAIRGPIDNSPLHF. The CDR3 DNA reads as TGTGCCATCAGAGGGCCTATAGATAATTCACCCCTCCACTTT.

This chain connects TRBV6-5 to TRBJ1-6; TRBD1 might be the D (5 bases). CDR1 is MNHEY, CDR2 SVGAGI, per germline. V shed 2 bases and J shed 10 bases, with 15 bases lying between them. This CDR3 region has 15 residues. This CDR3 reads CASSYGGEVGSPLHF. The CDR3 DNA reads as TGTGCCAGCAGTTACGGGGGGGAGGTCGGATCACCCCTCCACTTT.

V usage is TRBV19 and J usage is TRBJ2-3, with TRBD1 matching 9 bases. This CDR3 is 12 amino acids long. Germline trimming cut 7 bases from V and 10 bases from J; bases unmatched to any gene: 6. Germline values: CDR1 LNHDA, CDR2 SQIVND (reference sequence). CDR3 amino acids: CASTTGGGSQYF. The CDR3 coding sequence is TGTGCCAGTACAACAGGGGGCGGGTCGCAGTATTTT. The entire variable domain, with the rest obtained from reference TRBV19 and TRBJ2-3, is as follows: DGGITQSPKYLFRKEGQNVTLSCEQNLNHDAMYWYRQDPGQGLRLIYYSQIVNDFQKGDIAEGYSVSREKKESFPLTVTSAQKNPTAFYLCASTTGGGSQYFGPGTRLTVL.

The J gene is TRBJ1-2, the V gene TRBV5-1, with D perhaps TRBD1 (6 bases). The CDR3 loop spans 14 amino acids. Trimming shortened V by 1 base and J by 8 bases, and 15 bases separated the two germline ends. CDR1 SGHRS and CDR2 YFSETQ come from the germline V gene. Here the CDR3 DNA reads TGCGCCAGCAGCTTGCCCCGGGGGGCCGAAGGCTACACCTTC. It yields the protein CASSLPRGAEGYTF.

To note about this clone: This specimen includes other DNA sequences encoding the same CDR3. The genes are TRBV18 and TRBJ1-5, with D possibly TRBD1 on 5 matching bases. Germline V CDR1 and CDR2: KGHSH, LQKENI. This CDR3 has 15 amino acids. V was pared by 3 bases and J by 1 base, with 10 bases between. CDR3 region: CASSPAGLSNQPQHF. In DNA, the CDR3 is TGTGCCAGCTCACCGGCAGGGTTGAGCAATCAGCCCCAGCATTTT.

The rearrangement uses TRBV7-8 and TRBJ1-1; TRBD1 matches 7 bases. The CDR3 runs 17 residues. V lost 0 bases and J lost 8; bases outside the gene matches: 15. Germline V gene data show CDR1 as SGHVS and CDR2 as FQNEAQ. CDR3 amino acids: CASSLALRGTERGEAFF. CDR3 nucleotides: TGTGCCAGCAGCTTAGCGCTCCGAGGGACAGAGAGAGGGGAAGCTTTCTTT.

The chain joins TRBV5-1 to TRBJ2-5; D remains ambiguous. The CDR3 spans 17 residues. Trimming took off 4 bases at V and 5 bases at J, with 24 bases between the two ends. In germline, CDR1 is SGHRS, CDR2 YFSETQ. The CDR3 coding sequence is TGCGCCAGCAGCCTTCTCGGCCCCAACAGTCCAAGGGAGACCCAGTACTTC. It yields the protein CASSLLGPNSPRETQYF.

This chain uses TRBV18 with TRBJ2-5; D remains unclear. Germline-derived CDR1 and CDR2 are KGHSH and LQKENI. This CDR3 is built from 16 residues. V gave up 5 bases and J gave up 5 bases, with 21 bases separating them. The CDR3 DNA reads TGTGCCAGCTCAACCCTTTTCGGGTCCGCCGGGGAGACCCAGTACTTC. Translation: CASSTLFGSAGETQYF.

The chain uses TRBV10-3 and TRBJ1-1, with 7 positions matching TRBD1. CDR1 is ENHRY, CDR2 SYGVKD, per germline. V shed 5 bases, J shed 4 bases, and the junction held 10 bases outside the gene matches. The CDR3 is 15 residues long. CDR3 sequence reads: CAISRQGLEGTEAFF. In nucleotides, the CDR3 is TGTGCCATCAGTAGACAGGGTCTGGAGGGCACTGAAGCTTTCTTT.

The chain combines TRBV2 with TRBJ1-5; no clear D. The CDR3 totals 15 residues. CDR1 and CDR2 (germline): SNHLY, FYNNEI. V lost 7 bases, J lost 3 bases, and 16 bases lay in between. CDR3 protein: CASTRTPVINQPQHF. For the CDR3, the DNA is TGTGCCAGCACCCGGACTCCGGTAATCAATCAGCCCCAGCATTTT.

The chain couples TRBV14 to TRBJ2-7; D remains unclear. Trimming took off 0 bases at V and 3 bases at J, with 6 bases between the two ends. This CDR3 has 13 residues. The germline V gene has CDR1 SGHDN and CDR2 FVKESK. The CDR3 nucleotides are TGTGCCAGCAGCCAAGAGATGATCTACGAGCAGTACTTC. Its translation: CASSQEMIYEQYF.

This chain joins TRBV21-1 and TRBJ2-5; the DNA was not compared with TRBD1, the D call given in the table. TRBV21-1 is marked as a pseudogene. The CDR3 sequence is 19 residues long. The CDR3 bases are TGTGCCAGCCCAGCTCTCGAAAGGACAGGGGGAAGAGGACAAGAGACCCAGTACTTC. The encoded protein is CASPALERTGGRGQETQYF.

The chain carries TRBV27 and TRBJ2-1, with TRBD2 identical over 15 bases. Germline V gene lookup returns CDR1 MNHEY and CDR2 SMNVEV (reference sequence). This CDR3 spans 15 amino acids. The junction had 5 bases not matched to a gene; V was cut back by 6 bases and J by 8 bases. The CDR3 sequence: CASSGGLAGGYEQFF. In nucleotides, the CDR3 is TGTGCCAGCAGCGGGGGACTAGCGGGGGGTTATGAGCAGTTCTTC.

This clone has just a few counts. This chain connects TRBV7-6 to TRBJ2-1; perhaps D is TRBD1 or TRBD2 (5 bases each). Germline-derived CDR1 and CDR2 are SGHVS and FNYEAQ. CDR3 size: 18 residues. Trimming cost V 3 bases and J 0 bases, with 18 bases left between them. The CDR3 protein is CASSFFSGAVSSYNEQFF. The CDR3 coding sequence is TGTGCCAGCAGCTTCTTCTCCGGGGCGGTGAGCTCCTACAATGAGCAGTTCTTC.

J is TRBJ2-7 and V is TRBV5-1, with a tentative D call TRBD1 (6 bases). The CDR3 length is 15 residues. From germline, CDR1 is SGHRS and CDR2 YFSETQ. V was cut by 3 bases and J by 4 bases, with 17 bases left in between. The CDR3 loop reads CASSSEQGFGYEQYF. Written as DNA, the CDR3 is TGCGCCAGCAGCTCTGAACAGGGATTTGGTTACGAGCAGTACTTC.